Each of the 29 T cell receptor beta chains below was sequenced from the same sample in a study of identical twins listed by TCRdb under 2016. Library method: 5' RACE. Sequencing relied on an Illumina HiSeq 2000. In TCRdb, the public reads were trimmed at Q25 with fastp and aligned with MiXCR, with productive beta chains retained. Rows are combined by CDR3 protein, so each entry shows the most common genes and DNA. The sample table holds about 550,000 distinct CDR3 sequences, of which 20% to 25% were seen once. The leading ten clones occupy approximately 0.49% of the sample. The sample also formed part of further work on yellow fever vaccine responses in identical twins.

The sequenced sample consisted of CD4+ T cells sorted from blood. The receptors derive from a woman aged 18 to 35 in good health.

The chain employs TRBV5-5 and TRBJ2-7; tentatively, D is TRBD1 (6 bases). The ends were cut back, 1 base at V and 1 base at J, with 15 bases in the middle. This CDR3 is 16 amino acids long. Germline loops: CDR1 SGHKS, CDR2 YYEKEE (reference sequence). CDR3 DNA sequence: TGTGCCAGCAGCTTGTACCAGACTGGGACATCCTACGAGCAGTACTTC. Translated, it gives CASSLYQTGTSYEQYF.

This rearrangement joins TRBV6-5 to TRBJ1-2; possibly TRBD1 for D (6 bases). Germline V gene sequence: CDR1 MNHEY, CDR2 SVGAGI. Between the trimmed V and J ends, which lost 2 bases and 3 bases, there was a span of 13 bases. The CDR3 is 15 amino acids. Here the CDR3 DNA reads TGTGCCAGCAGTTACGCCCAAAGACAGGACTATGGCTACACCTTC. This encodes CASSYAQRQDYGYTF.

The gene calls are TRBV2 and TRBJ2-5; unclear D gene. V was cut by 1 base and J by 10 bases, with 7 bases left in between. This CDR3 has 11 residues. Germline lookup yields CDR1 SNHLY and CDR2 FYNNEI. In DNA, the CDR3 is TGTGCCAGCAGTGAAGGATCGGGCCAGTACTTC. Translation gives CASSEGSGQYF.

A few counts support this clonotype. The V call is TRBV28, the J call TRBJ2-3, with D tentatively TRBD1 or TRBD2 (5 bases each). This CDR3 spans 14 amino acids. CDR1 and CDR2 (germline): MDHEN, SYDVKM. The V end lost 6 bases, the J end lost 2 bases, and 12 bases lay between the germline ends. CDR3 bases: TGTGCCAGCAGGGGGGACGGATACACAGATACGCAGTATTTT. It encodes CASRGDGYTDTQYF.

The chain couples TRBV27 to TRBJ2-5, with a weak D call TRBD1 (5 bases). The V end was cut by 5 bases, the J end by 5 bases, with 27 bases between. CDR1 MNHEY and CDR2 SMNVEV come from the germline V gene (reference sequence). The CDR3 contains 18 residues. This CDR3 reads CASSPGSFPVPTAETQYF. For the CDR3, the DNA is TGTGCCAGCAGTCCAGGGTCCTTCCCTGTCCCCACTGCGGAGACCCAGTACTTC.

V usage is TRBV5-1 and J usage is TRBJ2-3, with D tentatively TRBD2 (5 bases). Trimming cost V 0 bases and J 3 bases, with 11 bases left between them. Germline V CDR1 and CDR2: SGHRS, YFSETQ. The CDR3 is 15 residues long. The CDR3 bases are TGCGCCAGCAGCTTGGTAGCTAGCCCGACAGATACGCAGTATTTT. Its protein is CASSLVASPTDTQYF.

The count of this clonotype is one. The V gene is TRBV7-8, the J gene TRBJ2-2; D tentatively fits TRBD1 or TRBD2 (5 bases each). V lost 5 bases, J lost 1 base, and 17 bases lay in between. The CDR3 is 17 residues long. Looked up from germline, CDR1 is SGHVS and CDR2 is FQNEAQ. The CDR3 bases are TGTGCCAGCAGCCCGAAACCCGGGACGGTGAACACCGGGGAGCTGTTTTTT. It is translated as CASSPKPGTVNTGELFF.

This clonotype turned up a few times. The chain's CDR3 is CAISRDSNQPQHF. In DNA form, the CDR3 reads TGTGCCATCAGCCGGGACAGCAATCAGCCCCAGCATTTT. This chain uses TRBV10-3 with TRBJ1-5; possibly TRBD1 for D (5 bases). Trimming cost V 6 bases and J 1 base, with 7 bases left between them. The length of the CDR3 is 13 residues. Germline-derived CDR1 and CDR2 are ENHRY and SYGVKD.

J is TRBJ2-1 and V is TRBV5-6, with D possibly matching TRBD2 (5 bases). Trimming pared 2 bases from V and 8 bases from J, leaving 5 bases between. The CDR3 has 11 amino acids. The germline V gene encodes CDR1 SGHDT and CDR2 YYEEEE. CDR3 protein: CASSFGDEQFF. The CDR3 nucleotides read TGTGCCAGCAGCTTCGGGGATGAGCAGTTCTTC.

The V gene is TRBV12-3 or TRBV12-4, the J gene TRBJ2-1; unclear D gene. This CDR3 region has 14 residues. The germline V and J ends were trimmed by 3 bases and 4 bases, with 10 bases remaining between them. The DNA of the CDR3 is TGTGCCAGCAGTTTCTCCCTCCCATACAATGAGCAGTTCTTC. Encoded protein: CASSFSLPYNEQFF.

The chain combines TRBV3-1 with TRBJ2-1; perhaps TRBD2 as D (6 bases). CDR3 length equals 14 residues. Germline CDR1 is LGHDT and CDR2 is YNNKEL (reference sequence). Trimming pared 6 bases from V and 4 bases from J, leaving 13 bases between. CDR3 bases: TGTGCCAGCAGGTCAAGCGGGCCTTACAATGAGCAGTTCTTC. Translating it yields CASRSSGPYNEQFF.

V is TRBV5-1 and J is TRBJ2-3, with TRBD2 matching over 10 bases. The trim removed 5 bases at V and 2 bases at J, leaving 8 bases unmatched. Germline-derived CDR1 and CDR2 are SGHRS and YFSETQ. This CDR3 comprises 16 residues. The DNA for the CDR3 is TGCGCCAGCAGGCTAGCGGGGGACCTCTACACAGATACGCAGTATTTT. It specifies CASRLAGDLYTDTQYF.

In this sample, this clonotype turned up a few times. The rearrangement joins TRBV11-2 to TRBJ2-2, with no clear D. CDR3 size: 13 residues. V lost 5 bases and J lost 2, with 6 bases in between. Germline V gene sequence: CDR1 SGHAT, CDR2 FQNNGV. The CDR3 here is CASSPYNTGELFF. The CDR3 DNA is TGTGCCAGCAGCCCATATAACACCGGGGAGCTGTTTTTT.

CDR3 sequence: CASSVSGSNIQYF. CDR3 in DNA: TGTGCCAGCAGTGTTTCAGGGTCAAACATTCAGTACTTC. V usage is TRBV25-1 and J usage is TRBJ2-4; a weak D match, TRBD1 (5 bases). The V end lost 4 bases, the J end lost 6 bases, and 10 bases lay between the germline ends. This CDR3 has 13 residues. Per the germline V gene, CDR1 is MGHDK and CDR2 is SYGVNS. Complete variable domain (other parts from reference TRBV25-1 and TRBJ2-4): EADIYQTPRYLVIGTGKKITLECSQTMGHDKMYWYQQDPGMELHLIHYSYGVNSTEKGDLSSESTVSRIRTEHFPLTLESARPSHTSQYLCASSVSGSNIQYFGAGTRLSVL.

This clonotype appeared a few times. The chain employs TRBV7-2 and TRBJ2-1, with 10 positions matching TRBD2. Germline V lookup: CDR1 SGHTA, CDR2 FQGNSA. With V trimmed by 5 bases and J by 9 bases, 7 bases remained unmatched. The CDR3 consists of 14 residues. In nucleotides, the CDR3 is TGTGCCAGCAGCCTCTTAGCGGGGGGCGGTGAGCAGTTCTTC. It specifies CASSLLAGGGEQFF. The full variable domain, with the rest looked up from reference TRBV7-2 and TRBJ2-1, is GAGVSQSPSNKVTEKGKDVELRCDPISGHTALYWYRQSLGQGLEFLIYFQGNSAPDKSGLPSDRFSAERTGGSVSTLTIQRTQQEDSAVYLCASSLLAGGGEQFFGPGTRLTVL.

This clonotype was counted between two and nine times. The chain has TRBV6-2 or TRBV6-3 and TRBJ2-3; TRBD2 agrees at 9 bases. The junction had 4 bases not matched to a gene; V was cut back by 3 bases and J by 3 bases. The CDR3 extends over 15 amino acids. Per germline, CDR1 MNHEY and CDR2 SVGEGT. The DNA for the CDR3 is TGTGCCAGCAGTTATATCAGCGGGAGGACAGATACGCAGTATTTT. Translation gives CASSYISGRTDTQYF.

This chain links TRBV3-1 with TRBJ1-2, with D possibly being TRBD1 (5 bases). The CDR3 has 14 residues. V lost 3 bases and J lost 8, with 16 bases in between. Germline V lookup: CDR1 LGHDT, CDR2 YNNKEL (reference sequence). CDR3 residues: CASSQDIRTIGYTF. For the CDR3, the DNA is TGTGCCAGCAGCCAGGACATTCGAACCATCGGCTACACCTTC.

This clonotype was observed a handful of times. The chain combines TRBV13 with TRBJ1-1; D ambiguous. Trimming removed 0 bases at V and 4 bases at J, with 9 bases between. The CDR3 runs to 14 residues. CDR1 PRHDT and CDR2 FYEKMQ come from the germline V gene (reference sequence). The DNA of the CDR3 is TGTGCCAGCAGCTTAGGCAGGCTTGGCACTGAAGCTTTCTTT. It translates to CASSLGRLGTEAFF.

This clonotype appeared a few times. The CDR3 sequence: CASSLGGTTNSPLHF. CDR3 DNA sequence: TGCGCCAGCAGCTTGGGTGGGACTACTAATTCACCCCTCCACTTT. The rearrangement joins TRBV5-1 to TRBJ1-6; weak D call: TRBD1 (5 bases). V lost 0 bases, J lost 6 bases, and 10 bases lay in between. The germline gives CDR1 SGHRS, CDR2 YFSETQ. The CDR3 loop spans 15 amino acids.

In its sample, this clonotype was seen a few times. The V gene is TRBV18, the J gene TRBJ2-3; 9 positions match TRBD1. The germline CDR1 and CDR2 sequences are KGHSH and LQKENI. V lost 6 bases, J lost 1 base, and 5 bases stayed unmatched. CDR3 size: 15 residues. Written as DNA, the CDR3 is TGTGCCAGCTCCCTTAGACAGGGGGGCACAGATACGCAGTATTTT. This translates into CASSLRQGGTDTQYF.

The gene calls are TRBV10-2 and TRBJ1-1; D possibly corresponds to TRBD1 (5 bases). Trimming left V 7 bases short and J 6 bases short, with 15 bases between. The CDR3 spans 13 residues. Germline V gene lookup returns CDR1 WSHSY and CDR2 SAAADI. CDR3 amino acids: CASMGLMEPEAFF. The CDR3 DNA sequence: TGCGCCAGCATGGGACTGATGGAGCCTGAAGCTTTCTTT.

The rearrangement uses TRBV11-2 and TRBJ2-4; no clear D. Germline lookup yields CDR1 SGHAT and CDR2 FQNNGV. The CDR3 is made up of 17 amino acids. V lost 1 base to trimming and J lost 7 bases, with 20 bases between them. The CDR3 nucleotides read TGTGCCAGCAGCTTAGGTCTGCGCAACCACCTGGGGAACATTCAGTACTTC. Its protein is CASSLGLRNHLGNIQYF.

The CDR3 DNA reads as TGTGCCAGCAGTTTCTATAAGGGAAGCTACGAGCAGTACTTC. Translated: CASSFYKGSYEQYF. The chain combines TRBV28 with TRBJ2-7; D call uncertain. V lost 3 bases, J lost 3 bases, and 12 bases lay in between. There are 14 residues in the CDR3. Germline V lookup: CDR1 MDHEN, CDR2 SYDVKM.

The chain uses TRBV7-2 and TRBJ2-3; TRBD2 aligns across 16 bases. The CDR3 sequence is 19 residues long. Germline CDR1 reads SGHTA; CDR2 reads FQGNSA. The ends lost 1 base at V and 5 bases at J; junction bases unmatched: 9. CDR3 DNA sequence: TGTGCCAGCAGCTTAGGGCCGGGACTAGCGGGAGGGCGTGGAGATACGCAGTATTTT. It is translated as CASSLGPGLAGGRGDTQYF.

V usage is TRBV7-2 and J usage is TRBJ2-7; 8 bases match TRBD1. This CDR3 has 14 residues. V lost 5 bases, J lost 0 bases, and 3 bases stayed unmatched. From germline, CDR1 is SGHTA and CDR2 FQGNSA. In DNA form, the CDR3 reads TGTGCCAGCAGCCCGGACAGGGTCTCCTACGAGCAGTACGTC. It translates to CASSPDRVSYEQYV.

This clonotype was observed a handful of times. The chain joins TRBV12-3 or TRBV12-4 to TRBJ1-5, with D tentatively TRBD1 (5 bases). Trimming pared 7 bases from V and 6 bases from J, leaving 19 bases between. The CDR3 is 15 residues long. The CDR3 loop is CASKGPGPSIQPQHF. The CDR3 bases are TGTGCCAGCAAGGGACCGGGGCCGTCGATTCAGCCCCAGCATTTT.

The chain couples TRBV11-2 to TRBJ2-2; no clear D. This CDR3 region has 14 residues. With 3 bases removed from V and 6 bases from J, the gap between germline ends came to 11 bases. Per the germline V gene, CDR1 is SGHAT and CDR2 is FQNNGV. CDR3 bases: TGTGCCAGCAGCTTCCTAATTGGGTCCGGGGAGCTGTTTTTT. Residues: CASSFLIGSGELFF.

V usage is TRBV10-3 and J usage is TRBJ2-1, with D tentatively TRBD2 (6 bases). The CDR3 is 15 amino acids. Germline V CDR1 and CDR2: ENHRY, SYGVKD. V lost 3 bases and J lost 3, with 12 bases in between. CDR3 loop: CAISEGGADYNEQFF. CDR3 DNA: TGTGCCATCAGTGAAGGCGGGGCGGACTACAATGAGCAGTTCTTC.

This rearrangement joins TRBV5-1 to TRBJ1-4; D remains ambiguous. The V gene's germline CDR1 is SGHRS and CDR2 YFSETQ. V gave up 0 bases and J gave up 5 bases, with 11 bases separating them. The CDR3 runs 15 residues. In DNA form, the CDR3 reads TGCGCCAGCAGCTTGGCCCTCAGCCGAAATGAAAAACTGTTTTTT. The encoded protein is CASSLALSRNEKLFF.